The 25 T cell receptor beta chains listed next were all sequenced from one sample in a study of blood T cell repertoires in COVID-19. Clones were read by immunoSEQ multiplex PCR, and TCRdb kept only the in-frame ones, dropping some. Here the sample spans some 210,000 clones, around 80% being singletons. Sequenced: peripheral blood. The source of these receptors is a woman in her forties with acute or convalescent COVID-19.

The chain uses TRBV6-5 and TRBJ1-5, with a weak D call TRBD1 (6 bases). Germline assignment: CDR1 MNHEY and CDR2 SVGAGI. V was shortened by 5 bases and J by 5 bases, with 16 bases between the two germline ends. This CDR3 is 15 amino acids long. The CDR3 DNA reads as TGTGCCAGCAGTCCCGGACAGCGGCACGATCAGCCCCAGCATTTT. It yields the protein CASSPGQRHDQPQHF.

This clone was recorded once. Additional DNA sequences in this sample encode the identical CDR3. V usage is TRBV7-9 and J usage is TRBJ2-5, with D uncertain. Deletions cut 5 bases from V and 3 bases from J, with 10 bases between. Germline loops: CDR1 SEHNR, CDR2 FQNEAQ (reference sequence). The CDR3 consists of 13 residues. CDR3 amino acids: CASSPPTEETQYF. The CDR3 DNA reads TGTGCCAGCAGCCCCCCTACAGAAGAGACCCAGTACTTC.

V gene TRBV3-1 (or the pseudogene TRBV3-2) combines with J gene TRBJ2-1, with 10 nucleotides matching TRBD2. Germline V gene data show CDR1 as LGHDT and CDR2 as YNNKEL (reference sequence). CDR3 length: 17 amino acids. Unmatched junction bases numbered 13, after V lost 2 bases and J lost 9 bases. The CDR3 protein is CASSQRSLGLAPSEQFF. CDR3 nucleotide sequence: TGTGCCAGCAGCCAACGTTCACTGGGACTAGCGCCTTCTGAGCAGTTCTTC.

The chain carries TRBV12-5 and TRBJ2-5; 9 positions agree with TRBD1. This CDR3 has 17 residues. The germline gives CDR1 LGHNT, CDR2 FRNRAP. V shed 1 base, J shed 5 bases, and the junction held 11 bases outside the gene matches. The CDR3 here is CASGLGHGQGRGETQYF. The DNA of the CDR3 is TGTGCTAGTGGTTTGGGACACGGACAGGGGAGAGGGGAGACCCAGTACTTC.

This clone was counted only a few times. The genes are TRBV13 and TRBJ2-2, with 15 nucleotides matching TRBD2. V shed 2 bases, J shed 2 bases, and the junction held 9 bases outside the gene matches. This CDR3 is 20 amino acids long. Per germline, CDR1 PRHDT and CDR2 FYEKMQ (reference sequence). CDR3 sequence (DNA): TGTGCCAGCAGCTTATTGGCGAGGACTAGCGGGAGGGCCAACACCGGGGAGCTGTTTTTT. This codes for CASSLLARTSGRANTGELFF.

The DNA of the CDR3 is TGTGCCTGGAGGGGTCGGGGAGTTAATGAAAAACTGTTTTTT. Residues: CAWRGRGVNEKLFF. This chain links TRBV30 with TRBJ1-4; unclear D gene. CDR3 length: 14 residues. CDR1 and CDR2 from the germline V gene are GTSNPN and SVGIG (reference sequence). V was trimmed by 3 bases and J by 4 bases, leaving 12 bases between them.

This clone was counted only a few times. The V gene is TRBV11-2, the J gene TRBJ1-4, with D unclear. Germline V CDR1 and CDR2: SGHAT, FQNNGV. This CDR3 region has 19 residues. V lost 0 bases to trimming and J lost 0 bases, with 17 bases between them. This CDR3 is CASSLETRGSPSTNEKLFF. In nucleotides, the CDR3 is TGTGCCAGCAGCTTAGAGACCCGTGGGAGCCCCTCAACTAATGAAAAACTGTTTTTT.

The CDR3 loop is CASSRRTEPYEQYF. The CDR3 DNA reads as TGTGCCAGCAGCCGGAGGACTGAGCCCTACGAGCAGTACTTC. The rearrangement joins TRBV5-4 to TRBJ2-7, with D possibly matching TRBD2 (5 bases). This CDR3 comprises 14 residues. Germline assignment: CDR1 SGHNT and CDR2 YYREEE (reference sequence). The germline V and J ends were trimmed by 4 bases and 2 bases, with 13 bases remaining between them.

The chain carries TRBV12-1 and TRBJ1-1. TRBV12-1 has pseudogene status. The CDR3 is 16 amino acids. CDR3 sequence reads: CASSFARAAENTEAFF. In DNA, the CDR3 is TGTGCCAGCAGCTTTGCGAGGGCTGCAGAGAACACTGAAGCTTTCTTT.

This sequence joins TRBV27 and TRBJ1-2; 7 bases agree with TRBD1. The junction had 3 bases not matched to a gene; V was cut back by 4 bases and J by 4 bases. The CDR3 runs to 13 residues. Looked up from germline, CDR1 is MNHEY and CDR2 is SMNVEV (reference sequence). The CDR3 spells CASSSRQGYGYTF. As DNA, the CDR3 is TGTGCCAGCAGTTCTCGACAGGGCTATGGCTACACCTTC.

This chain joins TRBV5-1 and TRBJ2-1; TRBD2 might be the D (7 bases). The V and J ends lost 5 bases and 6 bases respectively, with 12 bases between them. The CDR3 covers 13 residues. Per germline, CDR1 SGHRS and CDR2 YFSETQ. This CDR3 is CASRRAGANEQFF. DNA for the CDR3: TGCGCCAGCAGGAGGGCGGGGGCCAATGAGCAGTTCTTC.

The V call is TRBV4-3, the J call TRBJ2-7, with D maybe TRBD2 (5 bases). The V end lost 1 base, the J end lost 1 base, and 11 bases lay between the germline ends. Germline lookup yields CDR1 LGHNA and CDR2 YSLEER. The CDR3 extends over 15 amino acids. The DNA of the CDR3 is TGCGCCAGCAGCCAAGGGACTGGAACGTCCTACGAGCAGTACTTC. It encodes CASSQGTGTSYEQYF.

This clone has only a few counts. The rearrangement joins TRBV6-2 or TRBV6-3 to TRBJ1-2; 7 positions agree with TRBD1. The V segment lost 2 bases and the J segment 12 bases; nucleotides outside the gene matches: 15. Germline lookup yields CDR1 MNHEY and CDR2 SVGEGT. CDR3 length: 15 residues. The CDR3 DNA sequence: TGTGCCAGCAGTTACAAAGGGGGCCTGACTATCGTTGACACCTTC. Its translation: CASSYKGGLTIVDTF.

The chain has TRBV6-4 and TRBJ2-1; 9 bases align to TRBD2. Germline CDR1 and CDR2: MRHNA and SNTAGT. The ends lost 0 bases at V and 6 bases at J; junction bases unmatched: 3. The CDR3 has 15 residues. Written as DNA, the CDR3 is TGTGCCAGCAGTGACTCTGAGACTAGCGGCAATGAGCAGTTCTTC. Protein sequence: CASSDSETSGNEQFF.

The chain combines TRBV30 with TRBJ2-3, with D maybe TRBD1 (6 bases). This CDR3 spans 13 amino acids. Per the germline V gene, CDR1 is GTSNPN and CDR2 is SVGIG (reference sequence). The V and J ends lost 7 bases and 1 base respectively, with 12 bases between them. The DNA for the CDR3 is TGTGCCTCTCACGCAGGGGGCACAGATACGCAGTATTTT. Protein: CASHAGGTDTQYF.

The V call is TRBV24-1, the J call TRBJ1-5; D is uncertain. This CDR3 region has 14 residues. Germline-derived CDR1 and CDR2 are KGHDR and SFDVKD. The germline V and J ends were trimmed by 1 base and 3 bases, with 6 bases remaining between them. Written as DNA, the CDR3 is TGTGCCACCAGTGATTTTAACACCAATCAGCCCCAGCATTTT. Protein sequence: CATSDFNTNQPQHF.

The chain is built from TRBV27 and TRBJ2-7; TRBD2 might be the D (6 bases). This CDR3 region has 13 residues. Germline loops: CDR1 MNHEY, CDR2 SMNVEV (reference sequence). The V gene lost 4 bases and the J gene lost 3 bases, with 10 bases spanning the gap. CDR3 region: CASSSGLYYEQYF. The CDR3, as DNA: TGTGCCAGCAGTTCGGGACTCTACTACGAGCAGTACTTC.

The chain couples TRBV19 to TRBJ1-6, with 8 bases identical to TRBD1. The CDR3 is 15 amino acids. Germline-derived CDR1 and CDR2 are LNHDA and SQIVND (reference sequence). J was trimmed by 9 bases and V by 2 bases; bases with no gene match: 6. The CDR3 nucleotides read TGTGCCAGTAGTATAAGCAGGGGGCCAAGTTCACCCCTCCACTTT. Protein product: CASSISRGPSSPLHF.

V and J are TRBV5-6 and TRBJ1-2, with D perhaps TRBD1 (6 bases). The CDR3 runs to 17 residues. Germline CDR1 is SGHDT and CDR2 is YYEEEE. Deletions cut 4 bases from V and 6 bases from J, with 25 bases between. CDR3 nucleotide sequence: TGTGCCAGCAGCGTGGGGGGCGCAGGCCCGGTGGCCAATGGCTACACCTTC. Translation: CASSVGGAGPVANGYTF.

The gene calls are TRBV4-1 and TRBJ2-5; 8 bases line up with TRBD1. CDR3 length: 15 residues. The V gene's germline CDR1 is MGHRA and CDR2 YSYEKL. J was trimmed by 1 base and V by 3 bases; bases with no gene match: 4. CDR3 amino acids: CASSQDDRGQETQYF. The CDR3 nucleotides read TGCGCCAGCAGCCAGGATGACAGGGGCCAAGAGACCCAGTACTTC.

The chain has TRBV9 and TRBJ1-6; tentative D call: TRBD1 (5 bases). The ends were cut back, 4 bases at V and 3 bases at J, with 11 bases in the middle. CDR1 SGDLS and CDR2 YYNGEE come from the germline V gene. The CDR3 consists of 15 residues. This CDR3 is CASSPTGHYNSPLHF. As DNA, the CDR3 is TGTGCCAGCAGCCCAACAGGTCACTATAATTCACCCCTCCACTTT.

The chain has TRBV9 and TRBJ1-5; 7 bases align to TRBD1. CDR1 and CDR2 (germline): SGDLS, YYNGEE. Unmatched junction bases numbered 9, after V lost 3 bases and J lost 3 bases. The CDR3 is made up of 16 amino acids. The CDR3 bases are TGTGCCAGCAGCGCTGGACAGGCGGGCTACAATCAGCCCCAGCATTTT. As protein: CASSAGQAGYNQPQHF.

V and J are TRBV19 and TRBJ2-1; 10 bases align to TRBD2. Germline CDR1 is LNHDA and CDR2 is SQIVND (reference sequence). CDR3 length: 15 residues. V was pared by 3 bases and J by 5 bases, with 4 bases of the junction left unmatched. Written as DNA, the CDR3 is TGTGCCAGTAGTATCGGACTAGCGGCAGACAATGAGCAGTTCTTC. This codes for CASSIGLAADNEQFF.

The chain carries TRBV6-4 and TRBJ2-2; no definite D call. The length of the CDR3 is 13 residues. Germline assignment: CDR1 MRHNA and CDR2 SNTAGT. V lost 5 bases and J lost 3, with 7 bases in between. The chain's CDR3 is CASSPRDTGELFF. Written as DNA, the CDR3 is TGTGCCAGCAGTCCTCGGGACACCGGGGAGCTGTTTTTT.

The J gene is TRBJ2-7, the V gene TRBV6-5, with 10 bases lining up with TRBD1. The CDR3 has 13 residues. Per the germline V gene, CDR1 is MNHEY and CDR2 is SVGAGI. V shed 9 bases and J 9 bases; nucleotides not matched to a gene: 11. The CDR3 region has the DNA TGTGCCAGTCGACCGGGACAGGGGTCAGGGCAGTACTTC. It is translated as CASRPGQGSGQYF.